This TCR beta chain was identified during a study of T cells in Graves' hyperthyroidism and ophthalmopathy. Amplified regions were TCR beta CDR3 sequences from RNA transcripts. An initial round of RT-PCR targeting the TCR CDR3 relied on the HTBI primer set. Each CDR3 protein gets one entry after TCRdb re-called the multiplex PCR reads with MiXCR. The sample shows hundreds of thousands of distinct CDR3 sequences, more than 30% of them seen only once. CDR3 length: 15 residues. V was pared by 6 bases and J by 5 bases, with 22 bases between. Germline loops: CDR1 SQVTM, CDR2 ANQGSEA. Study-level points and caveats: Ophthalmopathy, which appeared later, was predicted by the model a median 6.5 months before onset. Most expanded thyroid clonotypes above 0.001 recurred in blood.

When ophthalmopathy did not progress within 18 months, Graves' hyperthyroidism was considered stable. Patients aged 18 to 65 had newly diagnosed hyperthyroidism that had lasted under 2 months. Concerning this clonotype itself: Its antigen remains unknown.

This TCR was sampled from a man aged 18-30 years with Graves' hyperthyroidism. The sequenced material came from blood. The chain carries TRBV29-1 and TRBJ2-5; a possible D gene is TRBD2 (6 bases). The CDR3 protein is CSVRGTEGFAETQYF. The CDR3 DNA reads TGCAGCGTCCGGGGGACGGAGGGCTTTGCGGAGACCCAGTACTTC.